The entry that follows covers one T cell receptor beta chain sequence. Its antigen is currently unknown. This sample was taken from a study of shared clonotypes between healthy human individuals. The wider study: Each donor contributed plates that comprised three CD4 naive, three CD4 memory, two CD8 naive and one CD8 memory.

Among the donors, all were Caucasian adults who lived in Nashville, Tennessee. Trimming left V 4 bases short and J 4 bases short, with 10 bases between. This CDR3 has 14 amino acids. Germline V gene data show CDR1 as ENHRY and CDR2 as SYGVKD. The method was immunoSEQ multiplex PCR; TCRdb's version includes in-frame clones alone and lacks a portion of them. There are 850,000 to 1,200,000 clones in the sample; around four fifths occur only once, and approximately 1.5% lies in the top ten. Study results and limitations: Few donors limited the genetic and exposure-history diversity represented. Sharing across a few donors was seen in 4% to 5% of naive CD4 clonotypes.

The sequence derives from a man between 18 and 35 years old in good health. The specimen sequenced was memory CD4+ T cells sorted from blood. Subset here: CD45RA-negative fraction. The J gene is TRBJ1-4, the V gene TRBV10-3, with no clear D. The CDR3 sequence is CAISGTPRNEKLFF. CDR3 sequence (DNA): TGTGCCATCAGTGGGACCCCCCGTAATGAAAAACTGTTTTTT.